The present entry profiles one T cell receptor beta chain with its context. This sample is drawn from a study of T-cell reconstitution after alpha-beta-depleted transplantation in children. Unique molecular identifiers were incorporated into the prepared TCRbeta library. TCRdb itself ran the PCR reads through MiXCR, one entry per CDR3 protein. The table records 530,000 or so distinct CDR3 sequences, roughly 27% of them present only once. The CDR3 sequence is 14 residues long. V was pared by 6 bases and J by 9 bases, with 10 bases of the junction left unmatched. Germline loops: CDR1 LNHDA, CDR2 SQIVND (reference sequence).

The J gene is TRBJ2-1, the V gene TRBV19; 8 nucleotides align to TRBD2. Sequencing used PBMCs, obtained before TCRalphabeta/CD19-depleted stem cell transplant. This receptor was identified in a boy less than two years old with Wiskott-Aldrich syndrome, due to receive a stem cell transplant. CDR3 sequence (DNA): TGTGCCAGTAGCCAACCGGGACTAGAGTCTGAGCAGTTCTTC. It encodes CASSQPGLESEQFF.